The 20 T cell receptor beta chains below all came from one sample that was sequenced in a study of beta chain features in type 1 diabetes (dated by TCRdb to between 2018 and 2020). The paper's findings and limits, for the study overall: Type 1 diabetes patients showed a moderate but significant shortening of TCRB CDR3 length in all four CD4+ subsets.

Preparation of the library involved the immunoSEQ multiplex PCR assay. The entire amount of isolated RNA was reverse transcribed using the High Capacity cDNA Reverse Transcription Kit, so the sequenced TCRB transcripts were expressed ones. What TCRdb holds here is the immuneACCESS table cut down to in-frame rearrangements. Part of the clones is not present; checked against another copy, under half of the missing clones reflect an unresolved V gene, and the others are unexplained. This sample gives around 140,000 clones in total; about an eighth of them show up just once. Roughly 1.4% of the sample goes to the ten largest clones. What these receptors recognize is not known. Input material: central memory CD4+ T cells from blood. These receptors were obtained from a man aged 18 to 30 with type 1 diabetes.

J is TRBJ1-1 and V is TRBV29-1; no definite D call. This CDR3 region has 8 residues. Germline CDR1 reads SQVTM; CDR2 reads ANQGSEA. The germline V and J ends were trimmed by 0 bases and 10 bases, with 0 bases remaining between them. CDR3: CSVEEAFF. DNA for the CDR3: TGCAGCGTTGAAGAAGCTTTCTTT.

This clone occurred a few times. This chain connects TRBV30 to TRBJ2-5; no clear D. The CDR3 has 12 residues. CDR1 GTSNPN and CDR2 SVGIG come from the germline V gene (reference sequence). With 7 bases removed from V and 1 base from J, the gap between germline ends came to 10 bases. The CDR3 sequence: CASDKAQETQYF. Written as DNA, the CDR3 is TGTGCCTCTGACAAGGCCCAAGAGACCCAGTACTTC.

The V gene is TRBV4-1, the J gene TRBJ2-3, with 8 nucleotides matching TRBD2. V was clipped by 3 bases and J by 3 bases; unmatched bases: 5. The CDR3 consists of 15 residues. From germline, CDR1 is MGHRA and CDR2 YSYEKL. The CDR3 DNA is TGCGCCAGCAGCCAGGTTAGCGGGACAACAGATACGCAGTATTTT. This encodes CASSQVSGTTDTQYF.

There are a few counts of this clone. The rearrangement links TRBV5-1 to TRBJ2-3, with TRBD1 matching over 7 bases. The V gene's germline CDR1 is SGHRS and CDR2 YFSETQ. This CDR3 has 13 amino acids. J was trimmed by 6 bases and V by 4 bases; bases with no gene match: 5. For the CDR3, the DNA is TGCGCCAGCAGCCGACAGGGAGATGATACGCAGTATTTT. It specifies CASSRQGDDTQYF. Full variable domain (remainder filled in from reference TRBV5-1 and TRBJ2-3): KAGVTQTPRYLIKTRGQQVTLSCSPISGHRSVSWYQQTPGQGLQFLFEYFSETQRNKGNFPGRFSGRQFSNSRSEMNVSTLELGDSALYLCASSRQGDDTQYFGPGTRLTVL.

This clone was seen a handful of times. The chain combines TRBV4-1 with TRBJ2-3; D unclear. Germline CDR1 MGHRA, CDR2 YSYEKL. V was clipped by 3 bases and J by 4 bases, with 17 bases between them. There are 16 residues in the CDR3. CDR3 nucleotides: TGCGCCAGCAGCCAGCAGGATCTAATTTCGGCAGATACGCAGTATTTT. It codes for CASSQQDLISADTQYF.

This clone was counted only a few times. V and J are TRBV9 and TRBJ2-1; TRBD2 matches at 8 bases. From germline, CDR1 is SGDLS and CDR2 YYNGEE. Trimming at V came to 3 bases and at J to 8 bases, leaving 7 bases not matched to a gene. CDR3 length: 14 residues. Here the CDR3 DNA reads TGTGCCAGCAGCGCACTGCGGGGGGCCTATGAGCAGTTCTTC. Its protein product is CASSALRGAYEQFF.

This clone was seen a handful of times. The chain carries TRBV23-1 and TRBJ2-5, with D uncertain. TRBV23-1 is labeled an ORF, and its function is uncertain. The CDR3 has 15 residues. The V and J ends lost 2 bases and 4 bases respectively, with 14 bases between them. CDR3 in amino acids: CASSQPGHLGETQYF. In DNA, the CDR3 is TGCGCCAGCAGTCAACCCGGCCACTTAGGAGAGACCCAGTACTTC.

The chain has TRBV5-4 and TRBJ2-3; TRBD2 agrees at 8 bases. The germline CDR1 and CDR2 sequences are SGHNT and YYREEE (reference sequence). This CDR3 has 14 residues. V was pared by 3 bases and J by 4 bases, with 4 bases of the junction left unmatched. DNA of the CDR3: TGTGCCAGCAGCTACGCGGGGGGCGCAGATACGCAGTATTTT. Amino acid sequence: CASSYAGGADTQYF.

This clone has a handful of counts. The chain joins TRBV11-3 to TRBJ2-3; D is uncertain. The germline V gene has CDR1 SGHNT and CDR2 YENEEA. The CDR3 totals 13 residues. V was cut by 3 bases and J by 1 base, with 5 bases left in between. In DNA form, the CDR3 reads TGTGCCAGCAGCTTCCACGGCACAGATACGCAGTATTTT. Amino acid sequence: CASSFHGTDTQYF.

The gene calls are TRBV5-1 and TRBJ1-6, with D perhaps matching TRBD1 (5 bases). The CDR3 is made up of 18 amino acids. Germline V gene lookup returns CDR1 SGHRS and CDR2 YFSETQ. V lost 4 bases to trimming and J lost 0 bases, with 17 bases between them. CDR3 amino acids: CASSPTPGESSYNSPLHF. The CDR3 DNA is TGCGCCAGCAGCCCCACTCCGGGGGAGAGCTCCTATAATTCACCCCTCCACTTT. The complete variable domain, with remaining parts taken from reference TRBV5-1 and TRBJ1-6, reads KAGVTQTPRYLIKTRGQQVTLSCSPISGHRSVSWYQQTPGQGLQFLFEYFSETQRNKGNFPGRFSGRQFSNSRSEMNVSTLELGDSALYLCASSPTPGESSYNSPLHFGNGTRLTVT.

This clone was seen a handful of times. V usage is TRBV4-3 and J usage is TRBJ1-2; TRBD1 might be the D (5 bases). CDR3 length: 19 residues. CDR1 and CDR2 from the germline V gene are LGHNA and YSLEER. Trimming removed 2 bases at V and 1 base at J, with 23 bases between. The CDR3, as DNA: TGCGCCAGCAGCCAACCCTCCGGAGACCGGGACCGACTTAACTATGGCTACACCTTC. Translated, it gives CASSQPSGDRDRLNYGYTF.

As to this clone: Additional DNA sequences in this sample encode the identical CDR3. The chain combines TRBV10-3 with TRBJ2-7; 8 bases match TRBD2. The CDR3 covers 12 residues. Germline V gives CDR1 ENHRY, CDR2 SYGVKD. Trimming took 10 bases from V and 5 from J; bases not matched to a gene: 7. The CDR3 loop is CATGGSGNEQYF. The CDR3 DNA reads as TGTGCCACGGGGGGGTCGGGGAACGAGCAGTACTTC.

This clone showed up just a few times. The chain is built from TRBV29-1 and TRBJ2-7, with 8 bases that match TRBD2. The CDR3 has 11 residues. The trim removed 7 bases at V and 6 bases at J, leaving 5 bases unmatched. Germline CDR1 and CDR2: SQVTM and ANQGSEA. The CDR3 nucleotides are TGCAGCGCCGACACTAGCGGCGAGCAGTACTTC. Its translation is CSADTSGEQYF.

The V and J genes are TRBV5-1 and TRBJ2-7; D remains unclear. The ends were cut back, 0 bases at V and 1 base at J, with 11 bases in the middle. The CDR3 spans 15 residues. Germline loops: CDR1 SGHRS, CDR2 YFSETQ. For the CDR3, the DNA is TGCGCCAGCAGCTTGGCCAACGGCCATTCCTACGAGCAGTACTTC. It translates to CASSLANGHSYEQYF.

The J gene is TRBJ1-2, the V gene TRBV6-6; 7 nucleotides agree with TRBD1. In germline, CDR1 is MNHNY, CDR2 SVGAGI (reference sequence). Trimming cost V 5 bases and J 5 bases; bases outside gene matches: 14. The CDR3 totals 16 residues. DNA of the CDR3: TGTGCCAGCAGTACCCTATCGAGACAGGGATCTTATGGCTACACCTTC. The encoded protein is CASSTLSRQGSYGYTF.

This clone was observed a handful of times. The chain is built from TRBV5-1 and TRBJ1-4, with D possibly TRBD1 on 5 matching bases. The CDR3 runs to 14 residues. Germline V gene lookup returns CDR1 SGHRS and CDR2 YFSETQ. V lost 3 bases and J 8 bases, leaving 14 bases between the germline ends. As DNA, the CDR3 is TGCGCCAGCAGCTCCACGAGGGGCCAGGAAAAACTGTTTTTT. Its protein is CASSSTRGQEKLFF.

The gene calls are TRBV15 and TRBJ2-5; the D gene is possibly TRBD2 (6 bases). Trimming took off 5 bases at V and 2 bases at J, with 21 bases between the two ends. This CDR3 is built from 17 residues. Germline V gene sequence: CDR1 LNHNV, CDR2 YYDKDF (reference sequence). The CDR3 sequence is CATSPTHSTGTQETQYF. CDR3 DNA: TGTGCCACCAGCCCCACACACTCAACCGGGACTCAAGAGACCCAGTACTTC.

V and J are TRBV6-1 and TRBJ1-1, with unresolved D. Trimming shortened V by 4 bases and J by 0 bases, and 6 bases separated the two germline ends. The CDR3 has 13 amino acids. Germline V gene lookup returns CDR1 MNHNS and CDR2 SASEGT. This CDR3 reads CASSVYLNTEAFF. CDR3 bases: TGTGCCAGCAGTGTCTACTTGAACACTGAAGCTTTCTTT.

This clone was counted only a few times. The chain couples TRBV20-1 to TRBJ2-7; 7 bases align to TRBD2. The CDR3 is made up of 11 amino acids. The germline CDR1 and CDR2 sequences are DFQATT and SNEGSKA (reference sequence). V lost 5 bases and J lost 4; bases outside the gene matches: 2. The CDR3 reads CSAGRVYEQYF. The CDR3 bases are TGCAGTGCTGGGAGGGTATACGAGCAGTACTTC.

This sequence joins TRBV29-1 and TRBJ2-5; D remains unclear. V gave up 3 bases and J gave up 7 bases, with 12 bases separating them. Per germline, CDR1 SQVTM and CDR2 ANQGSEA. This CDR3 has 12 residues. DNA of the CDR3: TGCAGCGTTGAGAGTGGACCGGGGACCCAGTACTTC. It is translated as CSVESGPGTQYF.